Below, 32 T cell receptor beta chains from the same sample are listed, as sequenced in a study of T cell responses to AZD1222 COVID-19 vaccine. TCRdb keeps only in-frame clones here, not all; method: immunoSEQ multiplex PCR. The data show 150,000 to 170,000 clones, with about 88% seen just once and approximately 19% held by the top ten. The source was peripheral blood, collected on day 0 of AZD1222 vaccination. The source of these receptors is an adult in good health.

The V call is TRBV19, the J call TRBJ1-2; no reliable D call. Trimming pared 6 bases from V and 6 bases from J, leaving 14 bases between. CDR1 is LNHDA and CDR2 is SQIVND in the germline V gene (reference sequence). CDR3 size: 13 residues. The CDR3 reads CASRKWTADGYTF. The CDR3 DNA reads TGTGCCAGTAGAAAATGGACGGCAGATGGCTACACCTTC.

This clone occurred once. V is TRBV6-5 and J is TRBJ2-4; 7 bases agree with TRBD1. This CDR3 region has 13 residues. The junction had 4 bases not matched to a gene; V was cut back by 5 bases and J by 6 bases. Germline values: CDR1 MNHEY, CDR2 SVGAGI. In DNA, the CDR3 is TGTGCCAGCAGTCAGGACAGGACAAACATTCAGTACTTC. Translation gives CASSQDRTNIQYF.

The chain couples TRBV5-1 to TRBJ1-4, with D tentatively TRBD1 (5 bases). The germline V gene encodes CDR1 SGHRS and CDR2 YFSETQ. Trimming pared 1 base from V and 8 bases from J, leaving 9 bases between. The CDR3 is 13 amino acids. CDR3 sequence (DNA): TGCGCCAGCAGCTTGCAGGGAGACGAAAAACTGTTTTTT. It specifies CASSLQGDEKLFF.

This clone was picked up one time. The CDR3 sequence is CASSQAFGLTNTEAFF. CDR3 in DNA: TGCGCCAGCAGCCAAGCCTTTGGGCTCACGAACACTGAAGCTTTCTTT. The chain joins TRBV4-3 to TRBJ1-1; no definite D call. With 1 base removed from V and 1 base from J, the gap between germline ends came to 13 bases. CDR1 is LGHNA, CDR2 YSLEER, per germline. The CDR3 length is 16 residues.

The V gene is TRBV10-3, the J gene TRBJ2-2, with 12 bases aligning to TRBD2. The CDR3 is made up of 16 amino acids. The trim removed 5 bases at V and 2 bases at J, leaving 3 bases unmatched. Germline V lookup: CDR1 ENHRY, CDR2 SYGVKD. The CDR3 loop is CAISPTSGGNTGELFF. DNA for the CDR3: TGTGCCATCAGTCCGACTAGCGGGGGCAACACCGGGGAGCTGTTTTTT.

A few counts support this clone. V is TRBV5-4 and J is TRBJ1-2; D ambiguous. Trimming removed 0 bases from V and 10 bases from J, with 13 bases in between. The CDR3 is made up of 13 amino acids. CDR1 is SGHNT, CDR2 YYREEE, per germline (reference sequence). The CDR3 spells CASSLAGPNVYTF. The CDR3 nucleotides are TGTGCCAGCAGCTTGGCGGGCCCTAACGTCTACACCTTC.

The V gene is TRBV18, the J gene TRBJ1-2, with a weak D call TRBD1 (5 bases). Trimming cost V 0 bases and J 3 bases, with 14 bases left between them. Per the germline V gene, CDR1 is KGHSH and CDR2 is LQKENI. CDR3 length: 16 amino acids. The CDR3 protein is CASSPPSQAPDYGYTF. The CDR3 bases are TGTGCCAGCTCACCACCCTCACAGGCCCCCGACTATGGCTACACCTTC. Based on the CDR3 plus reference TRBV18 and TRBJ1-2, the full variable domain is NAGVMQNPRHLVRRRGQEARLRCSPMKGHSHVYWYRQLPEEGLKFMVYLQKENIIDESGMPKERFSAEFPKEGPSILRIQQVVRGDSAAYFCASSPPSQAPDYGYTFGSGTRLTVV.

The gene calls are TRBV18 and TRBJ2-1; 7 nucleotides align to TRBD1. The J segment lost 1 base and the V segment lost 4 bases, leaving 7 bases of the junction unmatched. CDR3 length equals 16 residues. Germline V gives CDR1 KGHSH, CDR2 LQKENI. The CDR3 sequence is CASSLTDRVSYNEQFF. The CDR3 nucleotides are TGTGCCAGCTCACTCACTGACAGGGTGTCCTACAATGAGCAGTTCTTC.

This clone was picked up one time. The V gene is TRBV19, the J gene TRBJ1-2, with D possibly TRBD1 on 5 matching bases. From germline, CDR1 is LNHDA and CDR2 SQIVND (reference sequence). V gave up 1 base and J gave up 2 bases, with 8 bases separating them. CDR3 size: 14 residues. The CDR3 loop reads CASSIGGRNYGYTF. The CDR3 DNA follows: TGTGCCAGTAGTATAGGGGGACGAAACTATGGCTACACCTTC.

The chain employs TRBV27 and TRBJ2-1, with TRBD2 as a possible D gene (6 bases). Germline values: CDR1 MNHEY, CDR2 SMNVEV (reference sequence). V was shortened by 9 bases and J by 5 bases, with 17 bases between the two germline ends. The CDR3 length is 14 residues. The CDR3 loop reads CASFKWGVDNEQFF. CDR3 coding DNA: TGTGCCAGTTTTAAGTGGGGGGTTGACAATGAGCAGTTCTTC.

In DNA, the CDR3 is TGTGCCAGCAGCCAAGAGGAGGGAACTGGCTACACCTTC. Translating it yields CASSQEEGTGYTF. The chain uses TRBV14 and TRBJ1-2; D remains unclear. The V and J ends lost 0 bases and 7 bases respectively, with 9 bases between them. The CDR3 length is 13 residues. The germline V gene has CDR1 SGHDN and CDR2 FVKESK.

The V gene is TRBV7-9, the J gene TRBJ2-5; D possibly corresponds to TRBD1 (6 bases). The CDR3 consists of 14 residues. Germline V gives CDR1 SEHNR, CDR2 FQNEAQ (reference sequence). V was trimmed by 4 bases and J by 5 bases, leaving 14 bases between them. CDR3: CASSSDSFGETQYF. The CDR3, as DNA: TGTGCCAGCAGCTCGGACAGTTTCGGGGAGACCCAGTACTTC.

The chain uses TRBV11-2 and TRBJ2-3; 7 bases match TRBD2. The length of the CDR3 is 15 residues. J gave up 2 bases and V 1 base, and 3 bases lay outside the gene matches. Germline CDR1 reads SGHAT; CDR2 reads FQNNGV. DNA for the CDR3: TGTGCCAGCAGCTTAGCCGGGGACTACACAGATACGCAGTATTTT. Translating gives CASSLAGDYTDTQYF. Filled out from reference TRBV11-2 and TRBJ2-3, the complete variable domain reads EAGVAQSPRYKIIEKRQSVAFWCNPISGHATLYWYQQILGQGPKLLIQFQNNGVVDDSQLPKDRFSAERLKGVDSTLKIQPAKLEDSAVYLCASSLAGDYTDTQYFGPGTRLTVL.

This CDR3 reads CASSLDSASLFGYTF. CDR3 bases: TGTGCCAGCAGCTTAGACTCGGCCAGCCTGTTCGGCTACACCTTC. This rearrangement joins TRBV7-3 to TRBJ1-2; D remains unclear. Germline V CDR1 and CDR2: SGHTA, FQGTGA. The CDR3 length is 15 residues. Between the trimmed V and J ends, which lost 2 bases and 8 bases, there was a span of 18 bases.

In nucleotides, the CDR3 is TGTGCCAGCAGTTCCCGGACATGGTCGTCGGGGAGGCAGTACTTC. Residues: CASSSRTWSSGRQYF. This chain links TRBV13 with TRBJ2-7; D may be TRBD1 or TRBD2 (5 bases each). V was shortened by 6 bases and J by 9 bases, with 24 bases between the two germline ends. This CDR3 is built from 15 residues. The germline CDR1 and CDR2 sequences are PRHDT and FYEKMQ (reference sequence).

This rearrangement joins TRBV4-3 to TRBJ2-4; no clear D. V lost 1 base, J lost 10 bases, and 14 bases lay in between. Germline-derived CDR1 and CDR2 are LGHNA and YSLEER. CDR3 length: 14 residues. This chain's CDR3 is CASSQVEGERIQYF. The CDR3 nucleotides read TGCGCCAGCAGCCAAGTTGAAGGAGAACGTATTCAGTACTTC.

The chain carries TRBV7-2 and TRBJ1-1, with unresolved D. The CDR3 totals 13 residues. V dropped 0 bases and J dropped 8 bases, with 10 bases sitting between them. Germline CDR1 is SGHTA and CDR2 is FQGNSA. The CDR3 spells CASSLAGKHEAFF. The DNA for the CDR3 is TGTGCCAGCAGCTTAGCAGGGAAACACGAAGCTTTCTTT.

The chain recombines TRBV27 with TRBJ2-7; D tentatively fits TRBD1 or TRBD2 (6 bases each). Germline assignment: CDR1 MNHEY and CDR2 SMNVEV (reference sequence). This CDR3 contains 16 residues. V was pared by 8 bases and J by 0 bases, with 20 bases between. Here the CDR3 reads CASSKLGGTSSYEQYF. CDR3 bases: TGTGCCAGCTCGAAACTAGGAGGGACAAGCTCCTACGAGCAGTACTTC.

The rearrangement links TRBV5-4 to TRBJ1-3, with 8 bases fitting TRBD1. CDR3 length: 16 amino acids. Germline V CDR1 and CDR2: SGHNT, YYREEE (reference sequence). Losses at the gene ends were 4 bases for V and 0 bases for J; bases not matched to a gene: 6. The CDR3 DNA is TGTGCCAGCAGCGCCGGACAGGGACGCTCTGGAAACACCATATATTTT. It is translated as CASSAGQGRSGNTIYF. The full variable domain, in which reference TRBV5-4 and TRBJ1-3 provide the parts outside the CDR3, is ETGVTQSPTHLIKTRGQQVTLRCSSQSGHNTVSWYQQALGQGPQFIFQYYREEENGRGNFPPRFSGLQFPNYSSELNVNALELDDSALYLCASSAGQGRSGNTIYFGEGSWLTVV.

CDR3 amino acids: CATSRGYEARGQYEQYF. DNA for the CDR3: TGTGCCACCAGCAGAGGCTATGAGGCTCGTGGACAATACGAGCAGTACTTC. The J gene is TRBJ2-7, the V gene TRBV15, with D possibly TRBD1 on 5 matching bases. CDR1 is LNHNV, CDR2 YYDKDF, per germline (reference sequence). The V and J ends lost 1 base and 4 bases respectively, with 20 bases between them. This CDR3 has 17 residues.

In DNA form, the CDR3 reads TGCGCCAGCAGCCAAGTTCTGACAGGGGGCAGGATCTATGGCTACACCTTC. Translated: CASSQVLTGGRIYGYTF. The gene calls are TRBV4-3 and TRBJ1-2; 10 nucleotides align to TRBD1. Trimming took 1 base from V and 4 from J; bases not matched to a gene: 9. CDR3 length equals 17 residues. Germline CDR1 is LGHNA and CDR2 is YSLEER.

The V gene is TRBV5-1, the J gene TRBJ1-4, with 7 nucleotides matching TRBD1. Per germline, CDR1 SGHRS and CDR2 YFSETQ. The V gene end was trimmed by 0 bases and the J gene end by 0 bases; junction bases not matched to a gene: 2. The CDR3 is 16 residues long. CDR3 DNA sequence: TGCGCCAGCAGCTTGGGGCAGGGGGCAACTAATGAAAAACTGTTTTTT. Amino acids: CASSLGQGATNEKLFF.

The chain is built from TRBV30 and TRBJ2-2, with 8 bases fitting TRBD2. The CDR3 runs 15 residues. Germline CDR1 reads GTSNPN; CDR2 reads SVGIG (reference sequence). The trim removed 5 bases at V and 2 bases at J, leaving 7 bases unmatched. The CDR3 region has the DNA TGTGCCTGGGGAATAGCGGGAAAAAACACCGGGGAGCTGTTTTTT. This encodes CAWGIAGKNTGELFF.

This rearrangement joins TRBV7-9 to TRBJ1-2; 10 positions match TRBD1. The CDR3 has 16 amino acids. The V segment lost 1 base and the J segment 5 bases; nucleotides outside the gene matches: 7. The germline gives CDR1 SEHNR, CDR2 FQNEAQ (reference sequence). The CDR3 region is CASSLDGTGDRYGYTF. CDR3 nucleotides: TGTGCCAGCAGCTTAGATGGGACAGGGGATAGATATGGCTACACCTTC.

The V and J genes are TRBV5-1 and TRBJ1-6; D may be TRBD1 (5 bases). The CDR3 runs 16 residues. Per germline, CDR1 SGHRS and CDR2 YFSETQ. Trimming cost V 0 bases and J 10 bases, with 17 bases left between them. The chain's CDR3 is CASSLGQGRGGSPLHF. The CDR3, as DNA: TGCGCCAGCAGCTTGGGGCAGGGACGGGGCGGATCACCCCTCCACTTT.

This rearrangement joins TRBV5-1 to TRBJ1-4, with TRBD1 matching 7 bases. The CDR3 loop spans 15 amino acids. J gave up 5 bases and V 3 bases, and 7 bases lay outside the gene matches. Germline assignment: CDR1 SGHRS and CDR2 YFSETQ. CDR3: CASSWAGTANEKLFF. CDR3 bases: TGCGCCAGCAGCTGGGCCGGGACAGCAAATGAAAAACTGTTTTTT.

V is TRBV7-2 and J is TRBJ1-5, with D uncertain. V gave up 8 bases and J gave up 3 bases, with 8 bases separating them. Germline CDR1 is SGHTA and CDR2 is FQGNSA. This CDR3 region has 12 residues. CDR3: CASAEPNQPQHF. In DNA, the CDR3 is TGTGCCAGCGCAGAGCCCAATCAGCCCCAGCATTTT. The entire variable domain, with the rest obtained from reference TRBV7-2 and TRBJ1-5, is as follows: GAGVSQSPSNKVTEKGKDVELRCDPISGHTALYWYRQSLGQGLEFLIYFQGNSAPDKSGLPSDRFSAERTGGSVSTLTIQRTQQEDSAVYLCASAEPNQPQHFGDGTRLSIL.

The chain links TRBV11-2 to TRBJ1-1, with 8 nucleotides matching TRBD1. Per the germline V gene, CDR1 is SGHAT and CDR2 is FQNNGV. Trimming removed 1 base from V and 8 bases from J; junction bases left unmatched: 6. The CDR3 is made up of 14 amino acids. In nucleotides, the CDR3 is TGTGCCAGCAGCTTAGTTGGCTGGGACAGGGAAGCTTTCTTT. Translated: CASSLVGWDREAFF.

This chain links TRBV10-3 with TRBJ1-2; no clear D gene. The germline V gene has CDR1 ENHRY and CDR2 SYGVKD. V lost 8 bases to trimming and J lost 1 base, with 8 bases between them. This CDR3 comprises 12 residues. Written as DNA, the CDR3 is TGTGCCATCCAAAAGGTTAACTATGGCTACACCTTC. Its protein product is CAIQKVNYGYTF.

This rearrangement joins TRBV4-3 to TRBJ1-3; unclear D gene. V lost 3 bases and J 4 bases, leaving 7 bases between the germline ends. Germline CDR1 and CDR2: LGHNA and YSLEER. There are 13 residues in the CDR3. In nucleotides, the CDR3 is TGCGCCAGCAGCCAGCGATTGGGAAACACCATATATTTT. Its protein is CASSQRLGNTIYF.

This sequence joins TRBV19 and TRBJ1-5; the D is unclear. The germline CDR1 and CDR2 sequences are LNHDA and SQIVND (reference sequence). CDR3 size: 16 residues. Trimming removed 3 bases from V and 3 bases from J, with 15 bases in between. CDR3 region: CASSIQEGSLNQPQHF. In nucleotides, the CDR3 is TGTGCCAGTAGTATCCAAGAGGGCAGCCTCAATCAGCCCCAGCATTTT.

By proportion, this clone is medium-sized. The chain uses TRBV4-1 and TRBJ2-3, with D perhaps TRBD2 (5 bases). Germline V lookup: CDR1 MGHRA, CDR2 YSYEKL. V lost 3 bases and J lost 3, with 13 bases in between. The CDR3 spans 15 residues. The chain's CDR3 is CASSHRLHETDTQYF. CDR3 coding DNA: TGCGCCAGCAGCCACCGACTACACGAGACAGATACGCAGTATTTT.